These 9 T cell receptor beta chains were sequenced from one sample in a study of spatial heterogeneity in lung cancer. TCRdb re-called the 5' RACE reads through MiXCR, storing one row per CDR3 protein. The sample includes over 50,000 distinct CDR3 sequences, roughly 6.6% of them seen just once. Time point given: sample taken at primary tumor resection. This material consisted of PBMCs, taken at surgery. The receptors come from a female donor with early-stage non-small cell lung cancer.

The chain has TRBV5-1 and TRBJ2-1; D assignment may be TRBD1 or TRBD2 (6 bases each). V was shortened by 4 bases and J by 8 bases, with 7 bases between the two germline ends. Germline-derived CDR1 and CDR2 are SGHRS and YFSETQ. This CDR3 is 11 amino acids long. CDR3 nucleotide sequence: TGCGCCAGCAGCAGGGGGGATGAGCAGTTCTTC. Translating gives CASSRGDEQFF.

This clonotype was picked up many times. The chain is built from TRBV7-3 and TRBJ2-5; 10 bases fit TRBD2. CDR1 is SGHTA, CDR2 FQGTGA, per germline. This CDR3 contains 15 residues. The trim removed 2 bases at V and 5 bases at J, leaving 5 bases unmatched. The CDR3 nucleotides are TGTGCCAGCAGCTTATCCAGCGGGGGGGCCGAGACCCAGTACTTC. It translates to CASSLSSGGAETQYF.

This clonotype has ten or more counts. The chain joins TRBV20-1 to TRBJ2-3; TRBD2 aligns across 14 bases. Germline values: CDR1 DFQATT, CDR2 SNEGSKA (reference sequence). V was pared by 6 bases and J by 6 bases, with 11 bases of the junction left unmatched. The CDR3 length is 16 residues. The CDR3: CSAAGTSGGRGDTQYF. The CDR3 coding sequence is TGCAGTGCAGCCGGGACTAGCGGGGGCCGGGGGGATACGCAGTATTTT.

The CDR3 coding sequence is TGTGCCAGCAGTTTAGACCACAGCTCCTACGAGCAGTACTTC. This codes for CASSLDHSSYEQYF. The chain carries TRBV12-3 or TRBV12-4 and TRBJ2-7; no firm D call. CDR3 length: 14 amino acids. V was pared by 1 base and J by 0 bases, with 7 bases between.

In this sample, this clonotype turned up many times. The V call is TRBV20-1, the J call TRBJ2-2; 11 bases are shared with TRBD2. This CDR3 comprises 14 residues. Germline V gene lookup returns CDR1 DFQATT and CDR2 SNEGSKA (reference sequence). Germline trimming cut 3 bases from V and 5 bases from J; bases unmatched to any gene: 2. This chain's CDR3 is CSARTSGNTGELFF. The CDR3 DNA follows: TGCAGTGCTAGGACTAGCGGGAATACCGGGGAGCTGTTTTTT.

This clonotype has just a few counts. This chain uses TRBV29-1 with TRBJ1-5, with TRBD1 matching 9 bases. This CDR3 contains 14 residues. Germline CDR1 is SQVTM and CDR2 is ANQGSEA. The V gene end was trimmed by 6 bases and the J gene end by 3 bases; junction bases not matched to a gene: 6. The chain's CDR3 is CSVQGQGINQPQHF. DNA for the CDR3: TGCAGCGTGCAGGGACAGGGTATCAATCAGCCCCAGCATTTT. The full variable domain, with the rest looked up from reference TRBV29-1 and TRBJ1-5, is SAVISQKPSRDICQRGTSLTIQCQVDSQVTMMFWYRQQPGQSLTLIATANQGSEATYESGFVIDKFPISRPNLTFSTLTVSNMSPEDSSIYLCSVQGQGINQPQHFGDGTRLSIL.

This clonotype was counted at least ten times. This CDR3 is CASSPPGQGMADTQYF. DNA of the CDR3: TGTGCCAGCAGTCCGCCGGGACAGGGCATGGCAGATACGCAGTATTTT. The V call is TRBV12-3 or TRBV12-4, the J call TRBJ2-3; 9 bases fit TRBD1. CDR3 length equals 16 residues. The V segment lost 5 bases and the J segment 4 bases; nucleotides outside the gene matches: 10.

The chain combines TRBV2 with TRBJ2-3, with 9 bases matching TRBD1. The V and J ends lost 5 bases and 4 bases, in that order; junction bases with no gene match: 13. This CDR3 is 17 amino acids long. The V gene's germline CDR1 is SNHLY and CDR2 FYNNEI. In DNA form, the CDR3 reads TGTGCCAGCAGTACCTACTGGGGACAGGGCGGCGCAGATACGCAGTATTTT. Protein: CASSTYWGQGGADTQYF. Based on the CDR3 plus reference TRBV2 and TRBJ2-3, the full variable domain is EPEVTQTPSHQVTQMGQEVILRCVPISNHLYFYWYRQILGQKVEFLVSFYNNEISEKSEIFDDQFSVERPDGSNFTLKIRSTKLEDSAMYFCASSTYWGQGGADTQYFGPGTRLTVL.

This clonotype was seen at least ten times. V and J are TRBV18 and TRBJ2-3; D possibly corresponds to TRBD2 (5 bases). The V end lost 2 bases, the J end lost 6 bases, and 6 bases lay between the germline ends. Looked up from germline, CDR1 is KGHSH and CDR2 is LQKENI. The CDR3 sequence is 12 residues long. The CDR3: CASSPREDTQYF. For the CDR3, the DNA is TGTGCCAGCTCACCAAGGGAGGATACGCAGTATTTT.